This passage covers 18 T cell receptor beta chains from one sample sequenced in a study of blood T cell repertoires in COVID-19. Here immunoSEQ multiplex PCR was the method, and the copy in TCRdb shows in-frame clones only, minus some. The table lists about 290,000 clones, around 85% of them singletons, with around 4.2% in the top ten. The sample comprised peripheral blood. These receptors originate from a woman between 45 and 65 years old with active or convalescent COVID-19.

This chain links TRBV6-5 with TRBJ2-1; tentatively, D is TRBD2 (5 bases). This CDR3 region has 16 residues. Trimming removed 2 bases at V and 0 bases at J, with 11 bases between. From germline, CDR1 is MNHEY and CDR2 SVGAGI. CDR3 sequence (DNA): TGTGCCAGCAGTTACAACACTGGGAGCTCCTACAATGAGCAGTTCTTC. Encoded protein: CASSYNTGSSYNEQFF.

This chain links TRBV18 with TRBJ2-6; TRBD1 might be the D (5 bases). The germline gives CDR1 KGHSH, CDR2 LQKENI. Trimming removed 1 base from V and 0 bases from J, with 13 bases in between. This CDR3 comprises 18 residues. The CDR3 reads CASSPLPDSTSGANVLTF. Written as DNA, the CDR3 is TGTGCCAGCTCACCACTCCCTGACAGTACCTCTGGGGCCAACGTCCTGACTTTC. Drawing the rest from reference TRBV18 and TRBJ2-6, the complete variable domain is NAGVMQNPRHLVRRRGQEARLRCSPMKGHSHVYWYRQLPEEGLKFMVYLQKENIIDESGMPKERFSAEFPKEGPSILRIQQVVRGDSAAYFCASSPLPDSTSGANVLTFGAGSRLTVL.

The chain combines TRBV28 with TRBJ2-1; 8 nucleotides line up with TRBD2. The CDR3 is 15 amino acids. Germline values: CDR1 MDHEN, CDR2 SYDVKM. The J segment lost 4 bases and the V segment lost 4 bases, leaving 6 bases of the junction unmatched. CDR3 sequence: CASSSGGDPYNEQFF. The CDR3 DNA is TGTGCCAGCAGTTCCGGGGGGGACCCATACAATGAGCAGTTCTTC.

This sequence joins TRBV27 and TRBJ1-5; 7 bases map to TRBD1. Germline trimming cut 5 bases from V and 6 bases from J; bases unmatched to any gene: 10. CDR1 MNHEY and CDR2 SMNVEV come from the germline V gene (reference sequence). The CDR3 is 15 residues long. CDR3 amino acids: CASSPTGRGAQPQHF. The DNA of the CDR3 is TGTGCCAGCAGTCCCACCGGCAGGGGGGCTCAGCCCCAGCATTTT.

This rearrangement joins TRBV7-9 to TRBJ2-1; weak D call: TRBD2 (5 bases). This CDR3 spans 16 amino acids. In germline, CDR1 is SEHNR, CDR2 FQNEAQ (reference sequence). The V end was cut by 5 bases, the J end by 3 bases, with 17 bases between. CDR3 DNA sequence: TGTGCCAGCAGCCCAGGCGGCGGGCGGAACTACAATGAGCAGTTCTTC. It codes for CASSPGGGRNYNEQFF.

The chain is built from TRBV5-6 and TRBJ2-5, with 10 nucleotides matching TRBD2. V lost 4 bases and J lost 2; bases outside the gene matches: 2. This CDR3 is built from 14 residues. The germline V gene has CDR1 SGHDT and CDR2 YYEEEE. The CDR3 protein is CASSISGRQETQYF. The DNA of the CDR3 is TGTGCCAGCAGCATTAGCGGGAGGCAAGAGACCCAGTACTTC.

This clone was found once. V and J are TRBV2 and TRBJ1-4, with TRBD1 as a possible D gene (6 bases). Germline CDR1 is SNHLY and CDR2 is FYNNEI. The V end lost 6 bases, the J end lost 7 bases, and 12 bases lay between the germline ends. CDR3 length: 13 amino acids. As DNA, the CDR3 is TGTGCCAGCAGACCGGAAGGGGGTGAAAAACTGTTTTTT. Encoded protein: CASRPEGGEKLFF.

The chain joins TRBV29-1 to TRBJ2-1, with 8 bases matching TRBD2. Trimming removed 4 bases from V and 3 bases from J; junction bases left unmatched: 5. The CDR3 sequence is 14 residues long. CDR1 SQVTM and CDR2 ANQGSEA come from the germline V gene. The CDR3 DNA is TGCAGCGTTGCTGGCGGGAGGTTCTACAATGAGCAGTTCTTC. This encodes CSVAGGRFYNEQFF.

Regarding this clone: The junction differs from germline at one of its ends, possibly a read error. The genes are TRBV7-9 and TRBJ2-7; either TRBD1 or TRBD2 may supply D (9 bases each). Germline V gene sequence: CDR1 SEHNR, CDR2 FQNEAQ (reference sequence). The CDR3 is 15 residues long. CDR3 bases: TGTGCCAGCAGCCTAGCGGGACAGGGAAGTTCCGAGCAGTACTTC. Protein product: CASSLAGQGSSEQYF.

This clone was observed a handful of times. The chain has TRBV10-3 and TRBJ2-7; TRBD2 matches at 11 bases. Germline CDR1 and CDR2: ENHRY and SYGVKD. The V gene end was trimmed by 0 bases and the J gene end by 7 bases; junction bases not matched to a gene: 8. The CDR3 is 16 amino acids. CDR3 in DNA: TGTGCCATCAGTGAGTCTGGGTTTAGCGGGAGGGGAGAGCAGTACTTC. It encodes CAISESGFSGRGEQYF.

This CDR3 is CASSQDGGTSGRAGQFF. The CDR3 nucleotides are TGTGCCAGCAGCCAAGATGGCGGGACTAGCGGGAGGGCGGGGCAGTTCTTC. The chain links TRBV3-1 (or the pseudogene TRBV3-2) to TRBJ2-1; 16 nucleotides agree with TRBD2. This CDR3 spans 17 amino acids. Unmatched junction bases numbered 8, after V lost 0 bases and J lost 12 bases. The germline CDR1 and CDR2 sequences are LGHDT and YNNKEL (reference sequence).

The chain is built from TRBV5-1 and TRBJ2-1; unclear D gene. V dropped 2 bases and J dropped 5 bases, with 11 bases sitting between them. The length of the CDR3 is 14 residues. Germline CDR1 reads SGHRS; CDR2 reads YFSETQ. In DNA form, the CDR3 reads TGCGCCAGCAGCTTTTCCGGGTCAGACAATGAGCAGTTCTTC. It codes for CASSFSGSDNEQFF.

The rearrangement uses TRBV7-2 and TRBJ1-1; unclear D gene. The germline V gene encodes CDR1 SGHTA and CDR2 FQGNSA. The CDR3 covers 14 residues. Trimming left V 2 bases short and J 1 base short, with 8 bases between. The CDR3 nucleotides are TGTGCCAGCAGCTTACACAGTGGGAACACTGAAGCTTTCTTT. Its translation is CASSLHSGNTEAFF.

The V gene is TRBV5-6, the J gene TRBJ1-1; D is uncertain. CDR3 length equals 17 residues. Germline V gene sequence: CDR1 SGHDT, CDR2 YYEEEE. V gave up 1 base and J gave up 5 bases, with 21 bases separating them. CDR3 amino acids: CASSLTLRSVVDTEAFF. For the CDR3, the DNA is TGTGCCAGCAGCTTGACGTTACGTTCGGTTGTAGATACTGAAGCTTTCTTT.

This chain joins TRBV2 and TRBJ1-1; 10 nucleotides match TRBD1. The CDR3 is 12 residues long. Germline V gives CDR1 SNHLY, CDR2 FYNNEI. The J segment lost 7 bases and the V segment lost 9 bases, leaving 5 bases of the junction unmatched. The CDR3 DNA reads TGTGCCAGTGACAGGGGGCCTGATGAAGCTTTCTTT. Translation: CASDRGPDEAFF.

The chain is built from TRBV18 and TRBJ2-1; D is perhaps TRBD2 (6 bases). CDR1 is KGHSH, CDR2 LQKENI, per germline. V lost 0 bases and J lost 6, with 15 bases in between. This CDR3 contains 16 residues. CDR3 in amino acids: CASSPPIIAAGNEQFF. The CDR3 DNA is TGTGCCAGCTCACCACCGATCATAGCGGCGGGCAATGAGCAGTTCTTC.

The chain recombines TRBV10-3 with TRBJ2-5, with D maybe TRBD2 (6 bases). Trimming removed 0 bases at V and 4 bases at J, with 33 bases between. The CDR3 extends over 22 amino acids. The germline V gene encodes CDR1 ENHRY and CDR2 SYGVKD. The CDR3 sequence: CAISESNAGPLSAVRGIETQYF. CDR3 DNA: TGTGCCATCAGTGAGTCTAATGCGGGACCATTATCGGCCGTCCGAGGGATAGAGACCCAGTACTTC.

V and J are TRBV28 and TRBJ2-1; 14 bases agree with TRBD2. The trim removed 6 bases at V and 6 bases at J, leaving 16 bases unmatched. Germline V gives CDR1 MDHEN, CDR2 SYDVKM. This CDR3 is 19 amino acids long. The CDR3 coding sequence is TGTGCCAGCAGCCCTAGGGGGACTAGCGGGAGAAGGTGGTCCAATGAGCAGTTCTTC. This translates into CASSPRGTSGRRWSNEQFF.